The 27 T cell receptor beta chains presented below share a single source sample, sequenced in a study of Graves' ophthalmopathy and Graves' hyperthyroidism. The authors amplified TCR beta CDR3 regions from RNA transcripts. Scientists carried out first-round RT-PCR using HTBI primers and then a second-round multiplex PCR. One entry per CDR3 protein, called by TCRdb with MiXCR from the multiplex PCR reads. The top ten clones hold approximately 3.2% of a sample with just over 400,000 distinct CDR3 sequences, roughly 21% of them seen once. The sequenced material came from peripheral blood. The receptors shown here come from a woman aged 18-35 years with stable Graves' hyperthyroidism.

This clonotype appeared many times. The V gene is TRBV6-1, the J gene TRBJ1-2, with a weak D call TRBD1 (6 bases). This CDR3 has 13 residues. V was cut by 4 bases and J by 3 bases, with 9 bases left in between. The germline V gene has CDR1 MNHNS and CDR2 SASEGT. The CDR3 sequence: CASSAAGDYGYTF. CDR3 in DNA: TGTGCCAGCAGTGCGGCAGGGGACTATGGCTACACCTTC.

This clonotype was observed many times. This chain connects TRBV10-3 to TRBJ2-2, with 11 bases identical to TRBD1. CDR3 size: 16 residues. The germline V gene has CDR1 ENHRY and CDR2 SYGVKD. V was pared by 0 bases and J by 7 bases, with 4 bases of the junction left unmatched. CDR3 sequence (DNA): TGTGCCATCAGTGAGTCGTGGACAGGGGGCTTCGGGGAGCTGTTTTTT. Residues: CAISESWTGGFGELFF.

At least ten counts were recorded for this clonotype. The chain uses TRBV12-3 or TRBV12-4 and TRBJ2-2; D may be TRBD1 or TRBD2 (5 bases each). The ends were cut back, 6 bases at V and 1 base at J, with 12 bases in the middle. This CDR3 has 15 amino acids. The CDR3 sequence is CASSPGRRNTGELFF. The CDR3, as DNA: TGTGCCAGCAGCCCGGGACGGCGGAACACCGGGGAGCTGTTTTTT.

This chain connects TRBV5-1 to TRBJ2-7; D gene uncertain. Germline V gene sequence: CDR1 SGHRS, CDR2 YFSETQ. The CDR3 sequence is 13 residues long. The ends were cut back, 0 bases at V and 6 bases at J, with 10 bases in the middle. The CDR3 nucleotides are TGCGCCAGCAGCTTGGCCGGCGGATCCGAGCAGTACTTC. Its protein is CASSLAGGSEQYF.

The rearrangement links TRBV28 to TRBJ1-5, with 7 bases matching TRBD1. Germline trimming cut 9 bases from V and 0 bases from J; bases unmatched to any gene: 14. There are 17 residues in the CDR3. The germline V gene encodes CDR1 MDHEN and CDR2 SYDVKM. CDR3 DNA: TGTGCCAGAAGGACAGGCCCTCTCCCTTATAGCAATCAGCCCCAGCATTTT. Amino acid sequence: CARRTGPLPYSNQPQHF.

As concerns this clonotype: A much bigger clone sits one base away, suggesting this may be a read error. The chain has TRBV6-5 and TRBJ1-1; no clear D. The CDR3 is 13 amino acids. CDR1 is MNHEY and CDR2 is SVGAGI in the germline V gene. V lost 8 bases, J lost 4 bases, and 14 bases lay in between. The CDR3 reads CASATGEVTEAFF. The CDR3 coding sequence is TGTGCCAGCGCTACTGGGGAAGTCACTGAAGCTTTCTTT.

This clonotype appeared a few times. The chain recombines TRBV20-1 with TRBJ1-5; unclear D gene. CDR1 is DFQATT, CDR2 SNEGSKA, per germline (reference sequence). This CDR3 contains 14 residues. Trimming shortened V by 6 bases and J by 0 bases, and 12 bases separated the two germline ends. This CDR3 is CSAVSSYSNQPQHF. DNA for the CDR3: TGCAGTGCCGTCTCGTCCTATAGCAATCAGCCCCAGCATTTT.

The sample holds many counts of this clonotype. The chain carries TRBV13 and TRBJ2-5, with TRBD2 matching 7 bases. Germline V gene sequence: CDR1 PRHDT, CDR2 FYEKMQ (reference sequence). CDR3 length: 14 amino acids. Trimming cost V 1 base and J 5 bases; bases outside gene matches: 4. The CDR3 coding sequence is TGTGCCAGCAGCTTAGCGGGAGGTTGGGAGACCCAGTACTTC. As protein: CASSLAGGWETQYF.

As regards this clonotype: One end of the junction varies from germline; a read error may be responsible. The genes are TRBV11-2 and TRBJ2-7; 11 bases are a match to TRBD2. This CDR3 is built from 16 residues. Germline V lookup: CDR1 SGHAT, CDR2 FQNNGV. DNA for the CDR3: TGTGCCAGCACCCAGATTCTAGCGGGGGGCGTCTACGAGCGGTACTTC. Protein sequence: CASTQILAGGVYERYF.

The genes are TRBV6-4 and TRBJ2-2, with 8 positions matching TRBD2. The ends lost 10 bases at V and 4 bases at J; junction bases unmatched: 17. CDR1 is MRHNA and CDR2 is SNTAGT in the germline V gene. This CDR3 spans 17 amino acids. CDR3 in DNA: TGTGCCACCCCCCGAAAGGAGGCGGGAGGTATCACCGGGGAGCTGTTTTTT. It codes for CATPRKEAGGITGELFF.

The chain couples TRBV20-1 to TRBJ1-5; D is undetermined. Germline CDR1 DFQATT, CDR2 SNEGSKA (reference sequence). The CDR3 is 14 amino acids. V was cut by 5 bases and J by 7 bases, with 18 bases left in between. The CDR3 sequence: CSAQMGLMGQPQHF. In nucleotides, the CDR3 is TGCAGTGCTCAGATGGGCCTGATGGGCCAGCCCCAGCATTTT.

The rearrangement uses TRBV5-1 and TRBJ2-7; D unresolved. V was trimmed by 0 bases and J by 5 bases, leaving 6 bases between them. Germline V gene sequence: CDR1 SGHRS, CDR2 YFSETQ. CDR3 length: 12 amino acids. The CDR3 sequence is CASSLELNEQYF. The CDR3 nucleotides read TGCGCCAGCAGCTTGGAACTGAACGAGCAGTACTTC.

This clonotype has ten or more counts. This chain joins TRBV12-3 or TRBV12-4 and TRBJ1-5; no clear D gene. Trimming pared 2 bases from V and 3 bases from J, leaving 8 bases between. The CDR3 covers 14 residues. The CDR3 reads CASSLWQINQPQHF. The CDR3 DNA sequence: TGTGCCAGCAGTTTATGGCAGATCAATCAGCCCCAGCATTTT.

This clonotype has at least ten counts. The V gene is TRBV12-3 or TRBV12-4, the J gene TRBJ1-1; 7 bases agree with TRBD1. The CDR3 runs to 14 residues. Trimming at V came to 6 bases and at J to 6 bases, leaving 10 bases not matched to a gene. The CDR3 loop is CASSPRQGIPEAFF. CDR3 DNA: TGTGCCAGCAGCCCCAGACAGGGAATCCCTGAAGCTTTCTTT.

V and J are TRBV28 and TRBJ2-7; D may be TRBD1 (6 bases). V was cut by 6 bases and J by 3 bases, with 15 bases left in between. There are 14 residues in the CDR3. Looked up from germline, CDR1 is MDHEN and CDR2 is SYDVKM. The CDR3 DNA reads as TGTGCCAGCAGGAACAGGGCGGAAGACTACGAGCAGTACTTC. Amino acids: CASRNRAEDYEQYF.

This clonotype was counted only a few times. The chain is built from TRBV5-1 and TRBJ2-5, with D tentatively TRBD1 (6 bases). Germline values: CDR1 SGHRS, CDR2 YFSETQ. V was pared by 4 bases and J by 6 bases, with 22 bases between. The CDR3 runs to 16 residues. CDR3 residues: CASSPGQGRFGKTQYF. CDR3 sequence (DNA): TGCGCCAGCAGCCCGGGACAAGGAAGGTTCGGGAAGACCCAGTACTTC.

With respect to this clonotype: A junction boundary mismatches the germline segment, possibly from a read error. V usage is TRBV12-3 or TRBV12-4 and J usage is TRBJ1-1, with D unresolved. The CDR3 is 13 amino acids. The CDR3 loop is CASKFGRITEAVF. The CDR3 DNA reads TGTGCCAGCAAATTCGGGAGGATCACTGAAGCTGTCTTT.

This clonotype was counted many times. V is TRBV13 and J is TRBJ2-5; possibly TRBD2 for D (6 bases). CDR3 length equals 17 residues. V lost 5 bases, J lost 2 bases, and 21 bases lay in between. Germline CDR1 PRHDT, CDR2 FYEKMQ (reference sequence). In DNA, the CDR3 is TGTGCCAGCAGCGGGCGACTAGGCCAACCCACACAAGAGACCCAGTACTTC. Its translation is CASSGRLGQPTQETQYF.

The J gene is TRBJ2-4, the V gene TRBV9, with 7 positions matching TRBD2. Germline values: CDR1 SGDLS, CDR2 YYNGEE. The CDR3 runs to 16 residues. V shed 3 bases and J 0 bases; nucleotides not matched to a gene: 6. CDR3 bases: TGTGCCAGCAGCGAGGGAGCGGGGTTAGCCAAAAACATTCAGTACTTC. It translates to CASSEGAGLAKNIQYF.

This clonotype was found many times. The genes are TRBV20-1 and TRBJ1-5; 9 nucleotides match TRBD1. CDR3 length: 14 residues. The V gene end was trimmed by 3 bases and the J gene end by 7 bases; junction bases not matched to a gene: 7. Germline V lookup: CDR1 DFQATT, CDR2 SNEGSKA (reference sequence). DNA for the CDR3: TGCAGTGCTAGCCAGGGACAGGGAGGGCAGCCCCAGCATTTT. Amino acids: CSASQGQGGQPQHF.

This clonotype was detected ten times or more. The chain is built from TRBV27 and TRBJ2-5; D possibly uses TRBD1 or TRBD2 (6 bases each). Germline V gene lookup returns CDR1 MNHEY and CDR2 SMNVEV (reference sequence). This CDR3 is 14 amino acids long. With 6 bases removed from V and 2 bases from J, the gap between germline ends came to 13 bases. The CDR3: CASRRGQRQETQYF. The CDR3 DNA follows: TGTGCCAGCAGGCGGGGACAAAGACAAGAGACCCAGTACTTC.

There are many counts of this clonotype. V and J are TRBV6-5 and TRBJ1-1; D is unclear. The V gene lost 2 bases and the J gene lost 1 base, with 8 bases spanning the gap. Per germline, CDR1 MNHEY and CDR2 SVGAGI. The CDR3 extends over 14 amino acids. CDR3: CASSYSQENTEAFF. The CDR3 DNA sequence: TGTGCCAGCAGTTACAGTCAGGAGAACACTGAAGCTTTCTTT.

V and J are TRBV30 and TRBJ2-1; D unresolved. This CDR3 spans 11 amino acids. V was pared by 4 bases and J by 5 bases, with 6 bases between. Germline-derived CDR1 and CDR2 are GTSNPN and SVGIG (reference sequence). CDR3 DNA sequence: TGTGCCTGGATTGACCACAATGAGCAGTTCTTC. Its translation is CAWIDHNEQFF. The full variable domain, rest sourced from reference TRBV30 and TRBJ2-1, is SQTIHQWPATLVQPVGSPLSLECTVEGTSNPNLYWYRQAAGRGLQLLFYSVGIGQISSEVPQNLSASRPQDRQFILSSKKLLLSDSGFYLCAWIDHNEQFFGPGTRLTVL.

This clonotype was seen a handful of times. This sequence joins TRBV30 and TRBJ1-5; the D is unclear. The length of the CDR3 is 14 residues. V lost 0 bases, J lost 5 bases, and 11 bases lay in between. CDR1 is GTSNPN, CDR2 SVGIG, per germline (reference sequence). The CDR3 spells CAWSVSGTDQPQHF. DNA for the CDR3: TGTGCCTGGAGTGTATCGGGCACCGATCAGCCCCAGCATTTT.

This clonotype was counted ten times or more. The V call is TRBV20-1, the J call TRBJ1-1, with TRBD1 identical over 7 bases. With V trimmed by 5 bases and J by 1 base, 7 bases remained unmatched. Germline V gene sequence: CDR1 DFQATT, CDR2 SNEGSKA (reference sequence). This CDR3 has 14 amino acids. The CDR3 nucleotides read TGCAGTGCTCTAGTGGGGACAGCGAACACTGAAGCTTTCTTT. Translated: CSALVGTANTEAFF.

This clonotype was counted ten times or more. This chain links TRBV29-1 with TRBJ2-5; 11 positions match TRBD2. The CDR3 contains 14 residues. Germline loops: CDR1 SQVTM, CDR2 ANQGSEA. J gave up 2 bases and V 5 bases, and 4 bases lay outside the gene matches. CDR3 DNA: TGCAGCGTTACTAGCGGGAGTCGACAAGAGACCCAGTACTTC. Its translation: CSVTSGSRQETQYF.

V and J are TRBV18 and TRBJ2-5; tentatively, D is TRBD1 or TRBD2 (5 bases each). Near its end, the DNA agrees better with TRBJ2-1, so the J call may be wrong. Germline CDR1 is KGHSH and CDR2 is LQKENI. The CDR3 has 15 residues. CDR3 in DNA: TGTGCCAGCTCAAGGGGCCTCAATGGGGGCAATGAGCAGTTCTTC. Residues: CASSRGLNGGNEQFF.